These T cell receptor beta chains were read from a single sample in a study of T cell responses to AZD1222 COVID-19 vaccine. Clones were read by immunoSEQ multiplex PCR, and TCRdb kept only the in-frame ones, dropping some. The data show roughly 100,000 clones, roughly 88% seen once. The material sequenced was peripheral blood, taken on day 0 of AZD1222 vaccination. The receptor set was obtained from an adult in good health. The CDR3 runs from the conserved cysteine through the conserved F or W. The D gene is left open where the match is weak. Size values are once, few and many counts, or a class for expanded clones, and some rows have none.

TRBV7-6,TRBJ1-4,-,-,TGTGCCAGCAGCCCTACAGTGGGGCGGGATGAAAAACTGTTTTTT,CASSPTVGRDEKLFF
TRBV7-8,TRBJ1-5,-,TRBD1,TGTGCCAGCAGCTTAACTCGGACAGGCTACAATCAGCCCCAGCATTTT,CASSLTRTGYNQPQHF
TRBV3-1/TRBV3-2,TRBJ2-7,-,TRBD2,TGTGCCAGCAGCCTTTCTAGCGGGGGTTACGAGCAGTACTTC,CASSLSSGGYEQYF
TRBV6-5,TRBJ1-1,-,TRBD1,TGTGCCAGCACACTCGGAGGGACAGGGCCCACTGAAGCTTTCTTT,CASTLGGTGPTEAFF
TRBV5-4,TRBJ1-2,-,-,TGTGCCAGCAGCTTGGGTACGGGACGAGGTCCATATGGCTACACCTTC,CASSLGTGRGPYGYTF
TRBV28,TRBJ1-1,-,TRBD1,TGTGCCAGCCGACAGGGAAGGACTGAAGCTTTCTTT,CASRQGRTEAFF
TRBV6-5,TRBJ1-2,-,-,TGTGCCAGCAGCGAGGAGGGTAGTGATGGCTACACCTTC,CASSEEGSDGYTF
TRBV24-1,TRBJ1-4,once,TRBD1,TGTGCCACCAGTGATTTGCAGGGGGTTACAACTAATGAAAAACTGTTTTTT,CATSDLQGVTTNEKLFF
TRBV20-1,TRBJ1-2,-,-,TGCAGTGCCCGGTCCTATGGCTACACCTTC,CSARSYGYTF
TRBV11-1,TRBJ1-1,-,-,TGTGCCAGCAGCTTAGCGAGCATGAACACTGAAGCTTTCTTT,CASSLASMNTEAFF
TRBV5-6,TRBJ2-7,-,TRBD2,TGTGCCAGCAGCTTGGAAGGGACTAAGAGGTCCTACGAGCAGTACTTC,CASSLEGTKRSYEQYF
TRBV5-4,TRBJ2-3,few,-,TGTGCCAGCAGCTTCTGGGGGGTCGGGGATACGCAGTATTTT,CASSFWGVGDTQYF
TRBV20-1,TRBJ2-1,-,-,TGCAGTGCGAAGCAGTACAATGAGCAGTTCTTC,CSAKQYNEQFF
TRBV6-2/TRBV6-3,TRBJ2-7,-,TRBD2,TGTGCCAGCAGTGGCGGGGGGGGCGATAACTACGAGCAGTACTTC,CASSGGGGDNYEQYF
TRBV5-5,TRBJ2-1,-,TRBD2,TGTGCCAGCAGCTTGTTTTCTAGCGGGGCCTACAATGAGCAGTTCTTC,CASSLFSSGAYNEQFF
TRBV6-4,TRBJ2-1,once,TRBD2,TGTGCCAGCAGTGAAACCGACTTAGGACTAGCGGGGAACAATGAGCAGTTCTTC,CASSETDLGLAGNNEQFF
TRBV4-3,TRBJ2-1,once,TRBD2,TGCGCCAGCAGCCAAGACCCCACTAGCGTCTACAATGAGCAGTTCTTC,CASSQDPTSVYNEQFF
TRBV18,TRBJ2-7,once,-,TGTGCCAGCTCACCAGGGAAGGGTTTGGGGGAGCAGTACTTC,CASSPGKGLGEQYF
TRBV6-1,TRBJ1-2,-,-,TGTGCCAGCAGTGAGTATCAGAACTATGGCTACACCTTC,CASSEYQNYGYTF
TRBV4-2,TRBJ2-1,-,TRBD2,TGTGCCAGCAGCCCCTCAACCCATTCTAGCGGGGGTTATCTGAGGAATGAGCAGTTCTTC,CASSPSTHSSGGYLRNEQFF
TRBV19,TRBJ1-4,-,TRBD1,TGTGCCAGTAGGGTTTCGGGACAGGTGAATGAAAAACTGTTTTTT,CASRVSGQVNEKLFF
TRBV18,TRBJ2-7,-,-,TGTGCCAGCTCACCAGATCAAGTTACCTACGAGCAGTACTTC,CASSPDQVTYEQYF
TRBV19,TRBJ2-5,-,-,TGTGCCAGTAGGAAAACAGGGACTGGGCTGCAGGCCCAGTACTTC,CASRKTGTGLQAQYF
TRBV14,TRBJ2-2,-,-,TGTGCCAGCAGCCTGACAGTAAACACCGGGGAGCTGTTTTTT,CASSLTVNTGELFF
TRBV5-5,TRBJ2-3,-,-,TGTGCCAGCAGCTTGGCCGACAGGAGGGTAGATACGCAGTATTTT,CASSLADRRVDTQYF
TRBV5-4,TRBJ2-1,-,-,TGTGCCAGCAGCTTACGACAGACCCCCTACAATGAGCAGTTCTTC,CASSLRQTPYNEQFF
TRBV5-1,TRBJ2-3,-,TRBD2,TGCGCCAGCAGCTACCGGACTAGCGGGGCAGATACGCAGTATTTT,CASSYRTSGADTQYF
TRBV30,TRBJ1-4,-,-,TGTGCCTGGAGGCTCGGGGGTGGTGAAAAACTGTTTTTT,CAWRLGGGEKLFF